This TCR beta chain was documented in a study of cytomegalovirus exposure and HLA in healthy donors (dated by TCRdb to about 2017). In the study overall: An earlier analysis of several hundred of the donors reported about 260 Gb of sequence data and 95 million to 140 million unique TCR beta sequences obtained from some 170 million T cells. An early release covering roughly 640 HLA-typed donors comprised approximately 290 gigabases of sequencing data and roughly 85 million unique TCR sequences. Among the roughly 400 genotyped donors, about 83% belonged to the genetic ancestry cluster associated with self-reported Caucasian donors. The aim of the study was to test whether cataloging public T cell receptors could identify signatures of past pathogen exposure. The study used immunosequencing to profile the T cell repertoires of 666 subjects and linked those repertoires to cytomegalovirus serostatus. Besides the first cohort of 550 to 750 subjects, a separate validation cohort made up of over 95 different subjects was used. The study combined high-throughput TCR immunosequencing, statistical association of individual TCRs with disease status, and machine learning to predict cytomegalovirus infection status. A later analysis re-examined previously published TCR beta repertoires from more than 600 donors and added high-resolution HLA genotyping to investigate patterns of TCR occurrence. Rather than drawing on any new phenotypic data, the later analysis identified candidate immune exposures from TCR beta sequences and the way those sequences occurred across donors. An earlier analysis of 587 of the donors used high-throughput TCR beta sequencing to judge whether each TCR beta V gene segment behaved as functional or pseudogenic. Donor age, sex, ethnicity and CMV serostatus were compiled alongside the repertoire data. In a later genetic analysis, genome-wide SNP genotypes for about 65% of the roughly 700 donors were used, and that subset was treated as a discovery cohort. Every discovery cohort repertoire had been produced on one sequencing platform. Class I and class II HLA loci were covered by the typing at four-digit resolution. Typing coverage differed by locus: A, B, C, DRB1 and DQB1 were typed in about 629-640 donors, DQA1 in 522, DPA1 in nearly 610, and DPB1 in approximately 450. Roughly 5 DR-DQ haplotypes were treated as single units for association and clustering because of strong linkage in the cohort. Across about 380 genotyped donors of the cohort, an average of about 220,000 unique TCR beta nucleotide sequences per donor were sequenced, and roughly a sixth of those sequences were non-productive. The study at large found these results: A later analysis associated approximately 17,000 TCR beta sequences with specific HLA alleles at a false discovery rate of 0.05. Immune exposure information for the cohort was limited to CMV serostatus. Broadly in line with IMGT annotations, most TCR beta V segments showed up in productive rearrangements about 87% or about 30% of the time in an earlier analysis of around 600 of the donors. A later analysis found that TCR association rates varied across HLA loci, with DRB1 alleles showing the most associated TCRs and HLA-C alleles the fewest. The sequencing pipeline was judged likely to have produced a cluster of highly shared sequence variants as a technical artifact. When HLA alleles, especially DR and DQ, strongly co-occurred, TCR associations were difficult to assign to individual alleles. Only TCR beta chains were sequenced in this cohort, and the absence of alpha or paired-chain data limited detectable features. The classifier was reported to diagnose cytomegalovirus status with high specificity and sensitivity in both the original cohort and the validation cohort. Correlated functional status among segregating V segments might reflect linkage disequilibrium, but an unknown experimental factor could not be ruled out. A later analysis reported that several top co-occurrence clusters appeared linked to parvovirus B19, influenza, CMV and Epstein-Barr virus. In a later analysis, HLA-associated TCR beta chains showed more clonal expansion and lower generation probabilities than non-associated chains that were equally common. Because counts were too low, seventeen rarely observed V segments, including chromosome 9 orphons, were left out of the earlier analysis of several hundred of the donors. In a later genetic analysis, fewer N-insertions in productive TCRs were reported among donors in an Asian-associated ancestry cluster than the approximately 670-donor mean. In vitro tests confirmed that a few of the cytomegalovirus-associated TCR beta chains recognize cytomegalovirus antigens. Most CMV-associated TCR beta chains appeared to be HLA-restricted in a later analysis, and the HLA associations seemed to be driven largely by CMV exposure. The presence/absence analyses assumed that sequencing depth was roughly uniform across donors, and that assumption may not be true. Because HLA typing was unavailable for some donors at each locus, only the typed subset was used in association tests. It was suggested by the authors that the approach could potentially be generalized to other disease states and immunological phenotypes. Some IMGT-functional V segments, including TRBV6-2 and TRBV6-3, could not be told apart with the 87-base-pair reads, so those segments were excluded. A total of roughly 160 TCR beta chains were listed by the study as associated with cytomegalovirus. Most TCR sequences were seen in very few donors, while some public TCRs were found in many individuals. A later genetic analysis associated a missense DCLRE1C variant with V-gene and J-gene trimming of TCR beta chains, and an independent cohort replicated the association. A further reported finding was that TCR beta sequences accurately predicted the HLA-A and HLA-B alleles for most subjects in the first cohort.

The CDR3 sequence holds 14 residues, the cysteine and phenylalanine included. Only the CDR3 DNA stays, 42 bases, in frame from base 1. For this chain, trimming is 8 bases at the V end and 1 base at the J end, and the number of junction bases without a gene match is 7. From a lookup of the germline V gene, CDR1 and CDR2 are MDHEN and SYDVKM. The cohort consisted of 650 to 850 healthy bone marrow donors. At the time of sampling, all cohort members were nominally healthy, though unrecorded immune exposures were likely present. The donor was CMV seropositive and belonged to the group of more than 250 seropositive cohort members. A peripheral blood sample was provided by each donor, and peripheral blood mononuclear cells were used for TCR beta sequencing. The Qiagen DNeasy Blood Extraction Kit was used to extract genomic DNA from the blood cell samples. The method was the immunoSEQ multiplex PCR assay. For the multiplex PCR, a mixture combining 60 forward primers for TCR Vbeta segments and 13 reverse primers for TCR Jbeta segments was used. The CDR3 region of rearranged TCR beta genes was amplified from genomic DNA by a multiplex PCR assay. The Illumina HiSeq System was used to sequence the amplified TCR beta libraries as 87-base-pair reads. The original methods were these. In a later analysis, some 80 million unique TCR beta chains were counted across the 500 to 850 repertoires, and some 10 million of these chains were shared by at least two donors. To remove PCR and sequencing errors, raw reads were error-corrected and collapsed into unique sequences using a nearest-neighbor algorithm that merged closely related sequences. V, D and J gene segments were assigned by aligning CDR3 sequences to IMGT reference sequences. For a sequence to be retained, a match of at least six nucleotides to both a V gene segment and a J gene segment was required. A rearrangement counted as productive if the CDR3 had no stop codons and remained in frame with V and J, and every other rearrangement counted as non-productive. Following IMGT convention, CDR3 was defined as the stretch from the second conserved V-encoded cysteine to the conserved J-encoded phenylalanine. The earlier analysis of 500 to 600 of the donors excluded sequences that lacked an unambiguous match to a single V gene segment. An earlier analysis of some 500 of the donors classified V segments as functional when productive rearrangements were above 56.7% and as segregating when the standard deviation between donors was above 5%. To diagnose cytomegalovirus status from the catalog of TCR beta chain sequences, a statistical classification framework was built. In a later analysis, TCR nucleotide sequences were compared against IMGT/GENE-DB human TR gene sequences so that V and J genes could be assigned. Using the TCRdist pipeline, a later analysis assigned CDR3 sequences along with most-parsimonious VDJ recombination scenarios. In a later analysis, each TCR beta chain was defined by its CDR3 amino acid sequence together with its V-gene family, and reads lacking a unique V-gene family were excluded. As a way to deal with suspected cross-contamination and a sequencing artifact, a later analysis dropped hundreds of nucleotide sequences that were highly shared and had low generation probability. A later analysis calculated a clonal expansion index for each public chain from normalized within-repertoire ranks of inferred template counts. A later analysis computed generation probabilities with a VDJ recombination model fitted to out-of-frame rearrangements, and checked the results against IGoR. In a later analysis, hypergeometric tests were used to score TCR-TCR, TCR-HLA and TCR-CMV co-occurrence, with a repertoire-size bias correction applied to TCR pairs. To estimate false discovery rates, a later analysis permuted the HLA or CMV assignments 20 times. In a later analysis, co-occurring TCRs were grouped with DBSCAN, and TCRdist sequence similarity was added when clustering was performed within HLA-allele-positive subsets. Co-occurrence clustering excluded repertoires with fewer than 30,000 or more than 120,000 public chains, plus five with anomalous nucleotide sharing. Drawn from immuneACCESS, this table holds only the in-frame rearrangements with V and J called that TCRdb kept. Clones are partly lost; checked studies trace under half to an unresolved V gene and leave the rest unexplained. V and J calls plus clone size are reproduced from that table; the DNA served to infer D and trimming. The table for this sample lists some 200,000 clones; approximately 11% of them were counted only once. Under 10% of the sample goes to the ten largest clones.

In regard to this clone: What antigen it recognizes has not been identified. One base away there is no much larger clone; base qualities are not given.

The specimen was PBMCs. In this chain, TRBV28 is recombined with TRBJ1-1; 7 central bases correspond to TRBD1. This receptor was identified in a man over 45 in good health and CMV-seropositive. The base sequence is TGTGCCAGCGGAGGGGGCGCGGGGAACACTGAAGCTTTCTTT. Its translation is CASGGGAGNTEAFF. Reference TRBV28 and TRBJ1-1 proteins supply the regions before and after the CDR3; the full variable domain is: DVKVTQSSRYLVKRTGEKVFLECVQDMDHENMFWYRQDPGLGLRLIYFSYDVKMKEKGDIPEGYSVSREKKERFSLILESASTNQTSMYLCASGGGAGNTEAFFGQGTRLTVV.